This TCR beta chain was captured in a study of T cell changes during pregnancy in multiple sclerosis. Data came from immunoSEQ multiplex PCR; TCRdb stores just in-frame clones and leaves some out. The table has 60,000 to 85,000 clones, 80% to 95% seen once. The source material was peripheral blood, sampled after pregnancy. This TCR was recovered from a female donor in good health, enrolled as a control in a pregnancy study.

CDR3 bases: TGTGCCAGCAGTGGGGGCCGGACATTAACGGGAGATACGCAGTATTTT. Amino acids: CASSGGRTLTGDTQYF. The V gene is TRBV27, the J gene TRBJ2-3; D perhaps matches TRBD1 (6 bases). Trimming removed 5 bases from V and 5 bases from J, with 20 bases in between. Germline CDR1 and CDR2: MNHEY and SMNVEV (reference sequence). The CDR3 loop spans 16 amino acids.